This TCR beta chain was obtained from a study of T cell responses to AZD1222 COVID-19 vaccine (dated by TCRdb to the early 2020s). Background for the entire study: AZD1222 recipients given second doses at about 4 weeks or at about 12 weeks were pooled, since spike-specific TCR depth and breadth were not found to differ between the two schedules. Enrollment into the trials was organized by age into subgroups of 18-55, 56-69 and 70-plus years, and those subgroups contained around 150, 28 and 57 TCR-sequenced participants, respectively. TCR sequencing was performed for more than 230 trial participants, of whom around 200 were given two doses of AZD1222 and 26 were given two doses of MenACWY control vaccine.

Concerning this clone: What this receptor recognizes is not known. No base-level quality is on record; no much larger clone is a single base apart.

Counted from cysteine to phenylalanine, this CDR3 has 13 amino acids. Left in the record is the CDR3 DNA by itself, 39 bases read in frame from the first base. V and J lose 7 bases and 3 bases, and a span of 13 bases separates them. Looking up the germline V gene yields CDR1 SQVTM and CDR2 ANQGSEA. The time point label, as the study defines it: baseline before first vaccination. Vaccinee samples were obtained from the UK trials COV001 and COV002, which included a single-blind randomized controlled phase 2/3 trial of AZD1222 (ChAdOx1 nCoV-19) in healthy adults. For TCRbeta chain sequencing, PBMC samples were collected from trial participants at day 0 and at day 28 after the second dose. The CDR3 regions of human TCRbeta chains were analyzed by immunosequencing. Processing in the source paper ran as follows. Repertoire TCRs were checked for matches against a reference library of SARS-CoV-2-specific TCRs that had been generated using the MIRA antigen-specificity platform. Breadth meant the fraction of unique TCRs that were SARS-CoV-2-associated, whereas depth meant the fraction of total T cells that were SARS-CoV-2-associated. Using the MIRA data, each spike-specific TCR was assigned both to the spike region to which the TCR was reactive and to a CD4 or CD8 class. Log10-transformed breadth and depth values were compared by one-way ANOVA with Sidak's multiple comparisons tests. TCRdb provides this immuneACCESS table in a form limited to in-frame rearrangements. Some clones are lacking; in checked studies, under half of them reflect an unresolved V gene, and why the rest are absent is not known. Clone size and V and J calls were adopted from that table, with D and trimming inferred from the DNA. The sample profile shows approximately 200,000 clones; 90% to 95% of them were found once. Roughly a tenth of the sample goes to the ten largest clones.

Here is what the overall study found, with its caveats: Conclusions about previously exposed vaccinees are limited, since just 6 or 7 AZD1222 recipients were seropositive for SARS-CoV-2 at baseline. Spike-specific TCR breadth and depth rose significantly after two AZD1222 doses compared with day 0 and with MenACWY recipients. Because no day 14 peak-response samples were available, repertoires were characterized only after the peak T cell response. Reportedly, close to half of the unique spike-specific TCRs recognized epitopes lying outside the regions that are mutated in the B.1.351 and B.1.1.7 variants. Vaccine-associated CD4 TCRs spanned the whole spike protein, with dominant responses in regions 160-218 and 743-854. Most participants were white British and females outnumbered males, and the authors suggested that clonal diversity may have been underestimated. The 56-69-year group was small, and its depth increase did not reach significance, likely because of low power.

The receptor's source is an adult in good health. This specimen was peripheral blood, taken on day 0 of AZD1222 vaccination. The sequence links TRBV29-1 to TRBJ2-1; the D gene may be TRBD1 or TRBD2, since each aligns over 5 bases. The nucleotides read TGCAGCGCCGAGGGGTCCAGCTACAATGAGCAGTTCTTC. This is translated as CSAEGSSYNEQFF.